Below, one T cell receptor (beta chain) is given with its context. Its matching antigen is unknown. The data originate from a study of CD8+CD57+ T cells in acquired aplastic anemia. Across the whole study: Average DNA yield from sorted CD4+ and CD8+ cells was about 3.2 ug.

Sequencing involved patients with CD8+CD57+ cell expansion previously shown by flow cytometry. TCR beta VDJ and CDR3 profiles were obtained from a genomic DNA template. One entry per CDR3 protein, called by TCRdb with MiXCR from the reads. The top ten hold 35% to 60% of the sample, which has about 160,000 distinct CDR3 sequences, roughly two thirds seen once. Findings and limits, study-wide: No significant difference in CD8+ Simpson's diversity was found between patients and controls. Found in both controls and patients were fewer than 35 CD8+ CDR3 sequences.

The germline CDR1 and CDR2 sequences are DFQATT and SNEGSKA (reference sequence). CDR3 size: 17 residues. V lost 0 bases and J lost 6; bases outside the gene matches: 15. The TCR comes from a human donor with aplastic anemia. The V gene is TRBV20-1, the J gene TRBJ2-7, with 9 bases matching TRBD2. Material: sorted CD4+, CD8+, or CD8+CD57+ T cells (not recorded which) from PBMCs. CDR3 bases: TGCAGTGCTAGAGATCTTCGGTCGGGGCTAGCGGGAATCGAGCAGTACTTC. It yields the protein CSARDLRSGLAGIEQYF.